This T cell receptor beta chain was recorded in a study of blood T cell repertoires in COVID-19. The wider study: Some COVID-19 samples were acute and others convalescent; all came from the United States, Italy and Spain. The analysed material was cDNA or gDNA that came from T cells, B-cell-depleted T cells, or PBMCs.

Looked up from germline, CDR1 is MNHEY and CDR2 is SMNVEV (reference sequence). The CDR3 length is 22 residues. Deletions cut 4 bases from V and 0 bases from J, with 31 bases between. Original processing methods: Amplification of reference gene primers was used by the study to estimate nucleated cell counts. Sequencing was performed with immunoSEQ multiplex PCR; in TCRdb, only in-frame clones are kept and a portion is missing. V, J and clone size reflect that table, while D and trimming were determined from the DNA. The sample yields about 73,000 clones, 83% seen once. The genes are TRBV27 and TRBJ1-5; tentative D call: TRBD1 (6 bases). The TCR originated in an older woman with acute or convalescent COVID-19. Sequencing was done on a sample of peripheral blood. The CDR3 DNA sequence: TGTGCCAGCAGTTCTTATACCAGGGTGGGGGCCGGTTTCCCCCATAGCAATCAGCCCCAGCATTTT. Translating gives CASSSYTRVGAGFPHSNQPQHF.